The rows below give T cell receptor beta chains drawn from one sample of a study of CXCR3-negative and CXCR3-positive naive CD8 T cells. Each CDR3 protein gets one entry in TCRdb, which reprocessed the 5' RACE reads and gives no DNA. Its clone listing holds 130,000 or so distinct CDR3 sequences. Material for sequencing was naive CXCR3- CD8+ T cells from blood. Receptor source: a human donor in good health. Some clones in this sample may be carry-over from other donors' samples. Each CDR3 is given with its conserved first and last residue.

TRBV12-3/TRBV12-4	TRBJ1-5	CASSWDRDSNQPQHF
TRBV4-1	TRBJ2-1	CASSQAGTYYVEQFF
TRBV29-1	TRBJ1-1	CSAVRGGTEAFF
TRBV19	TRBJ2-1	CASSITGLASYNEQFF
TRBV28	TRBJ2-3	CASNLFSTSTDTQYF
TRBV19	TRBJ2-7	CASSDSSYEQYF
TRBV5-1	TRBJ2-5	CASRLGQETQYF
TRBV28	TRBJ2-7	CASSFGPGHPTYEQYF
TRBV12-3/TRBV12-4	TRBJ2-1	CASSMSGAGANEQFF
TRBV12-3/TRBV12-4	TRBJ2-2	CASVRGALGELFF
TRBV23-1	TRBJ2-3	CASSIWGRSDTQYF
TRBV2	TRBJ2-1	CASSEVDEQFF
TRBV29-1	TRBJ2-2	CSVEGGTVGTGELFF
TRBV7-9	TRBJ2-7	CASGRSDHYEQYF
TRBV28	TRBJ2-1	CASIPDRGKFEQFF
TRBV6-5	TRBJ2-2	CASSYYANTGELFF
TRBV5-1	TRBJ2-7	CASSGPQGTQPYEQYF
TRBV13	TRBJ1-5	CASSFRGDHSNQPQHF
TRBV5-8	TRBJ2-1	CASSHGTSGDPSYNEQFF
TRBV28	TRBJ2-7	CASSLFVGYEQYF
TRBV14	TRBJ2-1	CASSQDLGTWDNEQFF
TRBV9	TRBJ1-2	CARSVATGGTNYGYTF
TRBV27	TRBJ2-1	CASSLSQVNEQFF
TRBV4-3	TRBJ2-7	CASSQDIGYYEQYF
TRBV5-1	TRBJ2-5	CASSLTSGGAIETQYF
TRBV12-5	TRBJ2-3	CASGSGQGGTDTQYF
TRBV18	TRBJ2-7	CASSPPGQRYEQYF
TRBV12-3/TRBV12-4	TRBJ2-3	CASSLTGGRADTQYF
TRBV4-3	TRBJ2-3	CASSHRELRQVDTQYF
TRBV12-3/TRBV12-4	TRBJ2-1	CASSTSFEQFF
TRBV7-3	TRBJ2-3	CASSALPTTSTDTQYF
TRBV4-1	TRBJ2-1	CASSQGGDFRSSYNEQFF
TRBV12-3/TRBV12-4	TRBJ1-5	CASSLQGGQPQHF
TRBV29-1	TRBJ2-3	CSVEGVGLNTDTQYF